The 9 T cell receptor beta chains presented below share a single source sample, sequenced in a study of cytomegalovirus exposure and HLA in healthy donors. The PCR employed 60 Vbeta primers together with 13 Jbeta primers. The protocol was immunoSEQ multiplex PCR, while the TCRdb copy is restricted to in-frame clones and leaves out a portion. The sample carries about 130,000 clones, 8% to 11% recorded once. Input material: PBMCs. These TCRs come from a woman younger than 35 in good health and CMV-seropositive.

This clone has only a few counts. V and J are TRBV5-1 and TRBJ2-5; D may be TRBD1 (5 bases). The germline V gene encodes CDR1 SGHRS and CDR2 YFSETQ. The V and J ends lost 7 bases and 4 bases respectively, with 17 bases between them. The CDR3 spans 14 residues. In DNA form, the CDR3 reads TGCGCCAGCTCCCTCCAGGGCTCGGGAGAGACCCAGTACTTC. It encodes CASSLQGSGETQYF.

This clone was observed a few times. V usage is TRBV7-3 and J usage is TRBJ2-2; D is possibly TRBD1 (5 bases). V lost 4 bases, J lost 4 bases, and 13 bases lay in between. This CDR3 contains 15 residues. In germline, CDR1 is SGHTA, CDR2 FQGTGA. The CDR3 nucleotides are TGTGCCAGCAGCTCCGGACAAAGGGGCACCGGGGAGCTGTTTTTT. Translating it yields CASSSGQRGTGELFF.

The V gene is TRBV9, the J gene TRBJ1-2; TRBD1 aligns across 9 bases. V dropped 2 bases and J dropped 5; count of bases not matched to a gene: 13. The CDR3 loop spans 17 amino acids. Per the germline V gene, CDR1 is SGDLS and CDR2 is YYNGEE. This CDR3 is CASSVWDRVSFGYGYTF. DNA for the CDR3: TGTGCCAGCAGCGTTTGGGACAGGGTGTCCTTCGGGTATGGCTACACCTTC.

This clone was counted between two and nine times. The chain couples TRBV19 to TRBJ2-1; the D gene is possibly TRBD2 (5 bases). Deletions cut 6 bases from V and 7 bases from J, with 16 bases between. Germline V gene data show CDR1 as LNHDA and CDR2 as SQIVND (reference sequence). This CDR3 has 14 amino acids. CDR3 region: CASRSVGETNEQFF. CDR3 DNA sequence: TGTGCCAGTAGATCGGTGGGAGAGACGAATGAGCAGTTCTTC. Full variable domain (remainder filled in from reference TRBV19 and TRBJ2-1): DGGITQSPKYLFRKEGQNVTLSCEQNLNHDAMYWYRQDPGQGLRLIYYSQIVNDFQKGDIAEGYSVSREKKESFPLTVTSAQKNPTAFYLCASRSVGETNEQFFGPGTRLTVL.

This clone has only a few counts. The chain uses TRBV19 and TRBJ1-2; D is unresolved. There are 14 residues in the CDR3. The germline gives CDR1 LNHDA, CDR2 SQIVND (reference sequence). V lost 6 bases and J lost 0, with 11 bases in between. This CDR3 is CASSVQIANYGYTF. DNA for the CDR3: TGTGCCAGTAGCGTACAGATAGCTAACTATGGCTACACCTTC. The complete variable domain, with remaining parts taken from reference TRBV19 and TRBJ1-2, reads DGGITQSPKYLFRKEGQNVTLSCEQNLNHDAMYWYRQDPGQGLRLIYYSQIVNDFQKGDIAEGYSVSREKKESFPLTVTSAQKNPTAFYLCASSVQIANYGYTFGSGTRLTVV.

This clone was observed a few times. V is TRBV7-9 and J is TRBJ2-1; no firm D call. Germline CDR1 reads SEHNR; CDR2 reads FQNEAQ (reference sequence). The CDR3 has 12 amino acids. V lost 6 bases and J 10 bases, leaving 13 bases between the germline ends. The CDR3 reads CASSPTPAEQFF. The CDR3 coding sequence is TGTGCCAGCAGTCCGACTCCGGCGGAGCAGTTCTTC.

This clone was detected only a few times. This chain joins TRBV28 and TRBJ1-2; D perhaps matches TRBD1 (5 bases). V lost 5 bases and J 2 bases, leaving 18 bases between the germline ends. Per the germline V gene, CDR1 is MDHEN and CDR2 is SYDVKM. This CDR3 is built from 16 residues. In DNA, the CDR3 is TGTGCCAGCAGTCGACGCGGGGGAGGATCGAACTATGGCTACACCTTC. Its translation is CASSRRGGGSNYGYTF.

Here the CDR3 reads CASSHMEEGLAGPYEQYF. The CDR3 DNA sequence: TGTGCCAGCAGCCACATGGAAGAGGGACTAGCGGGACCCTACGAGCAGTACTTC. The chain recombines TRBV14 with TRBJ2-7, with 13 positions matching TRBD2. After removal of 3 bases from V and 2 bases from J, the junction contained 10 bases not matched to a gene. CDR3 size: 18 residues. Germline CDR1 and CDR2: SGHDN and FVKESK.

This rearrangement joins TRBV5-1 to TRBJ2-2, with D unclear. CDR1 and CDR2 from the germline V gene are SGHRS and YFSETQ. This CDR3 is built from 12 residues. Trimming removed 4 bases at V and 5 bases at J, with 6 bases between. For the CDR3, the DNA is TGCGCCAGCAGCCACAAGACCGGGGAGCTGTTTTTT. Amino acid sequence: CASSHKTGELFF.